This T cell receptor (beta chain) emerged from a study of PD-1 blockade in classical Hodgkin lymphoma. The V gene's germline CDR1 is SNHLY and CDR2 FYNNEI. Trimming removed 5 bases from V and 4 bases from J, with 17 bases in between. The CDR3 has 15 residues. This clone was seen more than once but under ten times. Its specificity is unknown. Study-wide points: A reduction in baseline TCR diversity was reportedly seen in newly diagnosed patients relative to healthy donors.

Brentuximab vedotin exposure varied among the patients, all of whom had relapsed after autologous stem cell transplantation. Method: immunoSEQ multiplex PCR; TCRdb's copy keeps in-frame clones and lacks some. The sample yields fewer than 90,000 clones, around nine tenths seen once. Source: peripheral blood mononuclear cells (PBMCs), taken at baseline. This clonotype was obtained from a human donor with classical Hodgkin lymphoma. J is TRBJ1-2 and V is TRBV2, with D perhaps matching TRBD1 (5 bases). CDR3 coding DNA: TGTGCCAGCAGTCCCCTGGTAGGGACGGGCTATGGCTACACCTTC. Residues: CASSPLVGTGYGYTF.